Listed here are 3 T cell receptor beta chains from one sample, sequenced in a study of cytomegalovirus exposure and HLA in healthy donors. Amplification used 60 Vbeta primers and 13 Jbeta primers. Assay used: immunoSEQ multiplex PCR; TCRdb lists only in-frame clones, some missing. Recorded for this sample: 77,000 or so clones. The material sequenced was PBMCs. Receptors were obtained from a man aged 30 to 39 in good health and CMV-seronegative.

The V call is TRBV25-1, the J call TRBJ2-2; D is unclear. The CDR3 contains 13 residues. Germline assignment: CDR1 MGHDK and CDR2 SYGVNS. V was shortened by 5 bases and J by 1 base, with 5 bases between the two germline ends. This chain's CDR3 is CASSLGNTGELFF. The CDR3 DNA follows: TGTGCCAGCAGTCTAGGGAACACCGGGGAGCTGTTTTTT.

The chain joins TRBV5-1 to TRBJ2-6; tentatively, D is TRBD1 (5 bases). The germline V gene encodes CDR1 SGHRS and CDR2 YFSETQ. CDR3 length: 15 residues. Deletions cut 4 bases from V and 1 base from J, with 9 bases between. In DNA form, the CDR3 reads TGCGCCAGCAGCCCGACAGATTCTGGGGCCAACGTCCTGACTTTC. This codes for CASSPTDSGANVLTF.

The chain recombines TRBV15 with TRBJ1-1; D may be TRBD1 (5 bases). Per germline, CDR1 LNHNV and CDR2 YYDKDF (reference sequence). V was trimmed by 4 bases and J by 2 bases, leaving 14 bases between them. The CDR3 length is 15 residues. The CDR3 DNA reads TGTGCCACCAGCACGAGACAGAAGAGTAACACTGAAGCTTTCTTT. It specifies CATSTRQKSNTEAFF.